Reported below is one T cell receptor (beta chain). No antigen is known for it. The data derive from a study of identical twins' blood T cells. Study context: Approximately 50 million reads came from 12 libraries, six alpha, six beta. Study results and caveats: Top TCRbeta clonotypes were shared more with twin than unrelated donors.

CDR3 length: 15 residues. The V gene lost 1 base and the J gene lost 1 base, with 9 bases spanning the gap. CDR1 is KGHSH and CDR2 is LQKENI in the germline V gene. Six healthy women, forming three identical twin pairs, donated samples. All three twin pairs grew up together with likely shared infections and vaccines. One entry per CDR3 protein results from TCRdb running MiXCR on the 5' RACE reads. This table has 350,000 to 400,000 distinct CDR3 sequences, under 30% appearing once. The sequence was obtained from a woman between 18 and 50 years old in good health. The J gene is TRBJ2-3, the V gene TRBV18; unclear D gene. The specimen sequenced was PBMCs. Written as DNA, the CDR3 is TGTGCCAGCTCACCACGGCCAGACCGCACAGATACGCAGTATTTT. Its protein product is CASSPRPDRTDTQYF.